This T cell receptor (beta chain) comes out of a study of siplizumab effects on memory and regulatory T cells. Assay used: immunoSEQ multiplex PCR; TCRdb lists only in-frame clones, some missing. This table holds approximately 100,000 clones, 85% to 95% found once. The CDR3 length is 15 residues. V trimming: 4 bases; J trimming: 1 base; junction bases outside the gene matches: 5. From germline, CDR1 is SGHTA and CDR2 FQGNSA. Whole-study results and caveats: In unstimulated cells, naive T cells appeared more diverse than memory T cells and seemed major alloresponse contributors.

This clone was observed a handful of times. The antigen is unknown. The source of this sequence is a human donor in good health. This chain uses TRBV7-2 with TRBJ2-5; TRBD2 matches at 8 bases. Specimen: non-Treg CD4+ T cells sorted from blood. CDR3 DNA: TGTGCCAGCAGCTCATTAGCGGGAATCCAAGAGACCCAGTACTTC. Protein product: CASSSLAGIQETQYF.